Following are 5 T cell receptor beta chains from one sample sequenced in a study of PD-1 blockade in classical Hodgkin lymphoma. Every patient had relapsed following autologous stem cell transplantation, and cohorts differed in brentuximab vedotin exposure. Libraries were prepared by immunoSEQ multiplex PCR; TCRdb keeps only in-frame clonotypes and omits some of them. There are some 15,000 clones in the sample; around 83% occur only once, and under 30% lies in the top ten. This material consisted of peripheral blood mononuclear cells (PBMCs), taken before the second cycle of nivolumab. The receptors shown here come from a human donor with classical Hodgkin lymphoma.

The CDR3: CASRFKRQYF. The CDR3 coding sequence is TGTGCAAGTCGCTTTAAGCGGCAGTACTTC. The chain employs TRBV12-2 and TRBJ2-5; whether TRBD2, the table's D call, matches the DNA was not checked. TRBV12-2 is noted as a pseudogene. The CDR3 runs 10 residues.

The gene calls are TRBV6-4 and TRBJ1-4; unclear D gene. The CDR3 totals 17 residues. Trimming took off 6 bases at V and 7 bases at J, with 24 bases between the two ends. The V gene's germline CDR1 is MRHNA and CDR2 SNTAGT. The CDR3 protein is CASRNPPPGLGAEKLFF. The CDR3 coding sequence is TGTGCCAGCAGGAACCCTCCCCCGGGTTTGGGTGCTGAAAAACTGTTTTTT.

This chain joins TRBV4-1 and TRBJ1-6; TRBD1 is a possible D gene (5 bases). Per germline, CDR1 MGHRA and CDR2 YSYEKL. Trimming removed 0 bases at V and 0 bases at J, with 18 bases between. This CDR3 is 20 amino acids long. Here the CDR3 DNA reads TGCGCCAGCAGCCAAGATTGGAGGACACGGGGGAGCTCCTATAATTCACCCCTCCACTTT. Residues: CASSQDWRTRGSSYNSPLHF.

This clone appeared once. The V gene is TRBV12-2, the J gene TRBJ2-1; the DNA was not used to check the table's D call, TRBD2. TRBV12-2 is a pseudogene segment. The length of the CDR3 is 15 residues. The CDR3 spells CASRLASPNYNEQFF. The CDR3 DNA reads as TGTGCAAGTCGCTTAGCTAGCCCAAACTACAATGAGCAGTTCTTC.

The chain joins TRBV28 to TRBJ1-5; no definite D call. Germline V gene lookup returns CDR1 MDHEN and CDR2 SYDVKM. The CDR3 consists of 14 residues. V gave up 3 bases and J gave up 2 bases, with 8 bases separating them. DNA for the CDR3: TGTGCCAGCAGTTTTATGGACGGCAATCAGCCCCAGCATTTT. Protein product: CASSFMDGNQPQHF.